This T cell receptor beta chain emerged from a study of cytomegalovirus exposure and HLA in healthy donors. PCR amplification relied on 60 Vbeta primers (plus 13 Jbeta primers). Sequenced by immunoSEQ multiplex PCR; TCRdb stores in-frame clones only, minus some. The sample holds under 100,000 clones, 79% seen once. This CDR3 region has 16 residues. Germline V lookup: CDR1 ENHRY, CDR2 SYGVKD. Trimming stripped 2 bases from V and 5 bases from J, with 16 bases between. This clone is a singleton in its sample. Sequencing was done on a sample of PBMCs. The J gene is TRBJ1-5, the V gene TRBV10-3; D is uncertain. The clonotype originates from a man aged 30 to 45 in good health and CMV-seronegative. CDR3 protein: CAISEGGRAGDQPQHF. The DNA of the CDR3 is TGTGCCATCAGTGAGGGTGGTAGGGCGGGAGATCAGCCCCAGCATTTT.